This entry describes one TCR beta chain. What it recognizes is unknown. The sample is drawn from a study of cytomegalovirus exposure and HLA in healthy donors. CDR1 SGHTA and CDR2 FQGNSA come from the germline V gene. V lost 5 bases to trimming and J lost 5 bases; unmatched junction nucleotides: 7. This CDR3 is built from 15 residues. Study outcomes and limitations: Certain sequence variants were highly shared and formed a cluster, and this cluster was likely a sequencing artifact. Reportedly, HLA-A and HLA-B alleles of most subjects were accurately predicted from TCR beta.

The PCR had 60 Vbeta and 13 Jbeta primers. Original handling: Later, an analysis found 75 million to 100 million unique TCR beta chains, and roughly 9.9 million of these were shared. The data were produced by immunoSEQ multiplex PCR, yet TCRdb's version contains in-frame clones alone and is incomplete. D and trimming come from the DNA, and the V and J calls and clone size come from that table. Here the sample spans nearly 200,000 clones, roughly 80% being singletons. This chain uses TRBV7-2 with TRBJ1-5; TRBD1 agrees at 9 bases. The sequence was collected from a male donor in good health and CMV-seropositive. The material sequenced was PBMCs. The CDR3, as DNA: TGTGCCAGCAGCCAGACAGGGGGTAGGGATCAGCCCCAGCATTTT. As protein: CASSQTGGRDQPQHF. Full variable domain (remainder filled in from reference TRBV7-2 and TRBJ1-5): GAGVSQSPSNKVTEKGKDVELRCDPISGHTALYWYRQSLGQGLEFLIYFQGNSAPDKSGLPSDRFSAERTGGSVSTLTIQRTQQEDSAVYLCASSQTGGRDQPQHFGDGTRLSIL.